The T cell receptor beta chain under discussion was sequenced for a study of Ad26.COV2.S vaccination and SARS-CoV-2 variants. The data were produced by immunoSEQ multiplex PCR, yet TCRdb's version contains in-frame clones alone and is incomplete. The repertoire holds around 450,000 clones, with about nine tenths as singletons. Documented treatment: about 20 received Ad26.COV2.S at low or high dose, single or two shots; 5 received placebo; per-sample allocation not given. Sampling occurred on day 63 after the first vaccine or placebo injection. V lost 5 bases to trimming and J lost 4 bases, with 11 bases between them. The V gene's germline CDR1 is LNHDA and CDR2 SQIVND (reference sequence). This CDR3 is 14 amino acids long.

This chain uses TRBV19 with TRBJ2-2; D unresolved. Sequenced material: peripheral blood, taken in a trial of Ad26.COV2.S vaccine versus placebo. The source is a person aged 18-65 years who received the Ad26.COV2.S COVID-19 vaccine or a placebo. In nucleotides, the CDR3 is TGTGCCAGTAGTCTCCTCCCGGGCACCGGGGAGCTGTTTTTT. Translation gives CASSLLPGTGELFF.